Listed here are 21 T cell receptor beta chains from one sample, sequenced in a study of PD-1 blockade in classical Hodgkin lymphoma. The protocol was immunoSEQ multiplex PCR, while the TCRdb copy is restricted to in-frame clones and leaves out a portion. The sample gives about 110,000 clones, about nine tenths of which show up once; about 20% is in the top ten. Each patient relapsed following autologous stem cell transplantation, and prior brentuximab vedotin exposure differed. The sequencing used peripheral blood mononuclear cells (PBMCs), collected before the second cycle of nivolumab. These receptor sequences come from a human donor with classical Hodgkin lymphoma.

The gene calls are TRBV4-1 and TRBJ1-5; 10 bases agree with TRBD1. Losses at the gene ends were 3 bases for V and 4 bases for J; bases not matched to a gene: 12. CDR1 and CDR2 from the germline V gene are MGHRA and YSYEKL. CDR3 length equals 18 residues. The CDR3 bases are TGCGCCAGCAGCCAGTCACTTTACCGGGACAGGGGAAATCAGCCCCAGCATTTT. The encoded protein is CASSQSLYRDRGNQPQHF.

The rearrangement joins TRBV7-2 to TRBJ1-1; D gene uncertain. The CDR3 loop spans 9 amino acids. V lost 10 bases, J lost 6 bases, and 6 bases lay in between. Germline CDR1 reads SGHTA; CDR2 reads FQGNSA. The CDR3 nucleotides read TGTGCCACAGGAGCTGAAGCTTTCTTT. It translates to CATGAEAFF.

This clone occurred a few times. The chain combines TRBV11-3 with TRBJ2-7, with D possibly being TRBD1 or TRBD2 (5 bases each). V shed 5 bases and J shed 2 bases, with 16 bases lying between them. The CDR3 loop spans 15 amino acids. Per the germline V gene, CDR1 is SGHNT and CDR2 is YENEEA. CDR3 loop: CASSPGQGKTYEQYF. CDR3 nucleotides: TGTGCCAGCAGCCCGGGGCAGGGAAAAACCTACGAGCAGTACTTC.

The V and J genes are TRBV6-6 and TRBJ2-7; 11 nucleotides agree with TRBD2. Trimming removed 5 bases from V and 3 bases from J; junction bases left unmatched: 3. The CDR3 has 14 residues. Germline CDR1 MNHNY, CDR2 SVGAGI (reference sequence). This CDR3 is CASSLGLAGYEQYF. The DNA for the CDR3 is TGTGCCAGCAGTCTTGGACTAGCGGGCTACGAGCAGTACTTC.

The gene calls are TRBV5-8 and TRBJ2-5, with D possibly TRBD2 on 5 matching bases. CDR1 is SGHTS, CDR2 YDEGEE, per germline. The CDR3 loop spans 14 amino acids. Trimming cost V 4 bases and J 3 bases, with 13 bases left between them. This chain's CDR3 is CASSPPGKEETQYF. CDR3 DNA sequence: TGTGCCAGCAGCCCTCCCGGGAAGGAAGAGACCCAGTACTTC.

The chain employs TRBV6-6 and TRBJ2-7; no reliable D call. This CDR3 is 12 amino acids long. V was cut by 0 bases and J by 5 bases, with 5 bases left in between. CDR1 is MNHNY, CDR2 SVGAGI, per germline (reference sequence). This CDR3 is CASSYSRNEQYF. In DNA form, the CDR3 reads TGTGCCAGCAGTTACTCAAGGAACGAGCAGTACTTC.

This chain links TRBV27 with TRBJ1-4, with D tentatively TRBD1 (6 bases). The CDR3 sequence is 15 residues long. From germline, CDR1 is MNHEY and CDR2 SMNVEV (reference sequence). V lost 1 base to trimming and J lost 8 bases, with 14 bases between them. CDR3: CASSLLGGREEKLFF. The CDR3 DNA follows: TGTGCCAGCAGTTTATTGGGGGGGCGCGAAGAAAAACTGTTTTTT.

J is TRBJ2-3 and V is TRBV6-5; no clear D. Germline CDR1 is MNHEY and CDR2 is SVGAGI. Trimming removed 0 bases from V and 1 base from J, with 5 bases in between. The CDR3 has 14 amino acids. The CDR3 region is CASSYSPGTDTQYF. The CDR3 DNA sequence: TGTGCCAGCAGTTACTCCCCTGGCACAGATACGCAGTATTTT.

The chain is built from TRBV6-5 and TRBJ2-3; TRBD2 matches 8 bases. CDR3 length equals 15 residues. The V gene end was trimmed by 6 bases and the J gene end by 1 base; junction bases not matched to a gene: 6. Germline CDR1 and CDR2: MNHEY and SVGAGI. The DNA for the CDR3 is TGTGCCAGCAGCAACACGCGGGGGGGCACAGATACGCAGTATTTT. It specifies CASSNTRGGTDTQYF.

This CDR3 reads CASSPDRGRDEQYF. CDR3 sequence (DNA): TGCGCCAGCAGCCCGGACAGGGGCAGAGACGAGCAGTACTTC. The chain has TRBV5-1 and TRBJ2-7; 9 nucleotides agree with TRBD1. Germline V CDR1 and CDR2: SGHRS, YFSETQ. V lost 4 bases, J lost 5 bases, and 7 bases stayed unmatched. The length of the CDR3 is 14 residues.

The V call is TRBV28, the J call TRBJ1-1, with TRBD1 matching over 8 bases. This CDR3 has 18 amino acids. Germline CDR1 MDHEN, CDR2 SYDVKM. V shed 5 bases and J 6 bases; nucleotides not matched to a gene: 20. This CDR3 is CASSHGLTDRELNAEAFF. The CDR3, as DNA: TGTGCCAGCAGTCACGGGCTAACGGACAGGGAGCTAAATGCTGAAGCTTTCTTT.

This rearrangement joins TRBV28 to TRBJ2-3; TRBD2 matches 10 bases. The germline CDR1 and CDR2 sequences are MDHEN and SYDVKM. V dropped 8 bases and J dropped 5; count of bases not matched to a gene: 13. The CDR3 spans 16 residues. CDR3 amino acids: CASSKGASGSRDTQYF. Here the CDR3 DNA reads TGTGCCAGCTCAAAAGGGGCTAGCGGGAGTAGAGATACGCAGTATTTT.

This clone was detected only once. The chain carries TRBV7-2 and TRBJ1-5; 7 nucleotides line up with TRBD1. The CDR3 loop spans 15 amino acids. Trimming cost V 1 base and J 4 bases; bases outside gene matches: 4. In germline, CDR1 is SGHTA, CDR2 FQGNSA. The CDR3, as DNA: TGTGCCAGCAGCTTAGAAGGGACAGAGAATCAGCCCCAGCATTTT. This encodes CASSLEGTENQPQHF.

The chain recombines TRBV27 with TRBJ1-1, with D tentatively TRBD1 (5 bases). This CDR3 comprises 14 residues. The V end was cut by 6 bases, the J end by 3 bases, with 14 bases between. Per the germline V gene, CDR1 is MNHEY and CDR2 is SMNVEV (reference sequence). The CDR3 loop is CASSLRDGHTEAFF. The CDR3 region has the DNA TGTGCCAGCAGCCTGCGGGACGGTCACACTGAAGCTTTCTTT.

CDR3 sequence: CSVEKVGQSYEQYF. The CDR3 DNA reads as TGCAGCGTTGAAAAGGTGGGACAGTCCTACGAGCAGTACTTC. The chain carries TRBV29-1 and TRBJ2-7; TRBD1 agrees at 7 bases. V dropped 2 bases and J dropped 1; count of bases not matched to a gene: 5. The germline gives CDR1 SQVTM, CDR2 ANQGSEA. The CDR3 is 14 amino acids.

The chain joins TRBV6-5 to TRBJ1-1; maybe TRBD1 (5 bases). Germline V gene data show CDR1 as MNHEY and CDR2 as SVGAGI. V was shortened by 6 bases and J by 3 bases, with 17 bases between the two germline ends. CDR3 length: 15 residues. CDR3 loop: CASRLAAGVDTEAFF. CDR3 in DNA: TGTGCCAGCAGACTGGCTGCGGGGGTGGACACTGAAGCTTTCTTT.

This chain joins TRBV10-3 and TRBJ1-1; D is ambiguous. CDR3 length: 14 amino acids. CDR1 is ENHRY, CDR2 SYGVKD, per germline. Between the trimmed V and J ends, which lost 6 bases and 8 bases, there was a span of 19 bases. The CDR3: CAISDEGPPREAFF. The DNA for the CDR3 is TGTGCCATCAGCGATGAAGGACCGCCCAGGGAAGCTTTCTTT.

This rearrangement joins TRBV29-1 to TRBJ2-4; D is uncertain. CDR1 and CDR2 from the germline V gene are SQVTM and ANQGSEA. The CDR3 has 11 residues. The ends were cut back, 7 bases at V and 7 bases at J, with 11 bases in the middle. The CDR3 DNA follows: TGCAGCGCCCCCGCCGGGAACATTCAGTACTTC. Encoded protein: CSAPAGNIQYF.

The genes are TRBV2 and TRBJ2-6; a weak D match, TRBD2 (5 bases). Trimming left V 6 bases short and J 0 bases short, with 9 bases between. The length of the CDR3 is 15 residues. CDR1 and CDR2 (germline): SNHLY, FYNNEI. CDR3 residues: CASRPRDSGANVLTF. The CDR3 region has the DNA TGTGCCAGCAGACCACGGGACTCTGGGGCCAACGTCCTGACTTTC.

This clone was seen only once. V and J are TRBV27 and TRBJ2-5, with 10 nucleotides matching TRBD1. In germline, CDR1 is MNHEY, CDR2 SMNVEV (reference sequence). CDR3 length: 15 amino acids. Trimming at V came to 6 bases and at J to 1 base, leaving 5 bases not matched to a gene. This CDR3 reads CASRRQGAVQETQYF. CDR3 bases: TGTGCCAGCAGAAGACAGGGGGCCGTCCAAGAGACCCAGTACTTC.

The chain is built from TRBV10-3 and TRBJ1-1, with unresolved D. CDR3 length equals 17 residues. V was shortened by 0 bases and J by 3 bases, with 17 bases between the two germline ends. Germline V gives CDR1 ENHRY, CDR2 SYGVKD. CDR3: CAISESSPLSGDTEAFF. The DNA of the CDR3 is TGTGCCATCAGTGAGTCGAGCCCTTTATCCGGGGACACTGAAGCTTTCTTT.